The present T cell receptor (beta chain) was sequenced within a study of blood T cell repertoires in COVID-19. Profiled with immunoSEQ multiplex PCR; TCRdb holds only in-frame clones, not every one. The data show 65,000 to 90,000 clones, around nine tenths seen once. V lost 6 bases and J lost 7, with 10 bases in between. Germline V CDR1 and CDR2: SGHAT, FQNNGV. The CDR3 covers 11 residues. The chain carries TRBV11-2 and TRBJ2-7, with D possibly matching TRBD1 (6 bases). The material sequenced was peripheral blood. The clonotype originates from a human donor in a cohort sampled during active COVID-19. CDR3 region: CASRLGQEQYF. The DNA for the CDR3 is TGTGCCAGCAGACTTGGACAGGAGCAGTACTTC.